Listed below are T cell receptor beta chains from one sample, sequenced in a study of blood T cells in healthy people across ages. TCRdb independently ran MiXCR on the 5' RACE reads; one entry per CDR3 protein. Altogether nearly 800,000 distinct CDR3 sequences are present, 25% being singletons, with the ten largest covering approximately 4%. The data were also submitted as part of a second study, on T cells of mothers and their children.

The sample comprised blood. The receptors shown here come from a boy younger than 18 in good health. CDR3s include the opening cysteine and the closing phenylalanine or tryptophan. Each record gives: D gene, V gene, clone size, J gene, CDR3 protein, CDR3 DNA. A D gene is named only where the DNA matches it firmly. Rows may omit the clone size; those that give it use once, few, many or a size class.

TRBD1	TRBV5-1	.	TRBJ2-1	CASSPATGGGSYDEQFF	TGCGCCAGCAGCCCTGCGACAGGGGGCGGGTCCTACGATGAGCAGTTCTTC
TRBD2	TRBV6-5	few	TRBJ2-5	CAIGTSGGPGTQYF	TGTGCCATCGGGACTAGCGGGGGGCCCGGGACCCAGTACTTC
.	TRBV6-2/TRBV6-3	.	TRBJ2-7	CASSYLQPGYEQYF	TGTGCCAGCAGCTACCTCCAGCCGGGATACGAGCAGTACTTC
.	TRBV20-1	few	TRBJ2-3	CSAPLGRVDTQYF	TGCAGTGCTCCCCTCGGCCGCGTAGATACGCAGTATTTT
.	TRBV9	.	TRBJ1-4	CASSVVSNEKLFF	TGTGCCAGCAGCGTAGTATCTAATGAAAAACTGTTTTTT
.	TRBV5-1	.	TRBJ2-1	CASSAGAGRTYNEQFF	TGCGCCAGCAGCGCCGGGGCGGGGCGCACCTACAATGAGCAGTTCTTC
.	TRBV12-3/TRBV12-4	many	TRBJ2-7	CASSLGRGRSSYEQYF	TGTGCCAGCAGTTTAGGTCGTGGGAGGAGCTCCTACGAGCAGTACTTC
TRBD2	TRBV2	.	TRBJ2-1	CASSAGSSGRANEQFF	TGTGCCAGCAGTGCCGGAAGTAGCGGGAGGGCCAATGAGCAGTTCTTC
TRBD2	TRBV7-9	few	TRBJ2-5	CASSSADPAGETQYF	TGTGCCAGCAGCTCGGCGGACCCAGCGGGGGAGACCCAGTACTTC
.	TRBV29-1	.	TRBJ2-7	CSPPDSPKTIYEQYF	TGCAGCCCTCCGGACAGCCCGAAAACGATCTACGAGCAGTACTTC
TRBD1	TRBV20-1	.	TRBJ1-2	CSARDTRTGGMDGYTF	TGCAGTGCTAGAGACACTCGGACAGGGGGCATGGATGGCTACACCTTC